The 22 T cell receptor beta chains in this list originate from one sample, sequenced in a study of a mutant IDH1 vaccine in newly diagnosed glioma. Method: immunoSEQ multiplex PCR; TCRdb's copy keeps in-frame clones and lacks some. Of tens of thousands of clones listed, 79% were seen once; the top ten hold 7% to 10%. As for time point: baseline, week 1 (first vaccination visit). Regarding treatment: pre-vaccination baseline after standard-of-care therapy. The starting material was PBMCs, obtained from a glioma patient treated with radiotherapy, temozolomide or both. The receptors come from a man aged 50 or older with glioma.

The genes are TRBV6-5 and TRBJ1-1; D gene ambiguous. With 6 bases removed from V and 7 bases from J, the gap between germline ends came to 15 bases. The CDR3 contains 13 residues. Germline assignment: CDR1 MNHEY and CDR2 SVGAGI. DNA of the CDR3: TGTGCCAGCAGGTTACGGAGGCTGGGTGAAGCTTTCTTT. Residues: CASRLRRLGEAFF.

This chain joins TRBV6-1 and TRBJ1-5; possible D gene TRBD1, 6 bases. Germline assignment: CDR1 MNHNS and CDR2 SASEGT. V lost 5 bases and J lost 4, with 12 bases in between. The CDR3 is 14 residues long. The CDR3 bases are TGTGCCAGCAGTAGGGGGGGACGGAATCAGCCCCAGCATTTT. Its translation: CASSRGGRNQPQHF.

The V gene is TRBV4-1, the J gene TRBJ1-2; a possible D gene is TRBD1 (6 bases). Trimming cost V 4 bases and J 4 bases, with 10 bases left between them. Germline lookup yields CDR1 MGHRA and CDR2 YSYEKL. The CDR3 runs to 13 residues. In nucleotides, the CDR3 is TGCGCCAGCAGCCCCGGGACATCCTATGGCTACACCTTC. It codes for CASSPGTSYGYTF.

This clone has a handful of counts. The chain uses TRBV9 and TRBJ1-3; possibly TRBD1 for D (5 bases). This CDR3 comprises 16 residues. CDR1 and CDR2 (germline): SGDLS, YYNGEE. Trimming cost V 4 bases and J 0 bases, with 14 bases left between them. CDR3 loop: CASSPQGVSSGNTIYF. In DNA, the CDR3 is TGTGCCAGCAGCCCTCAAGGGGTAAGCTCTGGAAACACCATATATTTT.

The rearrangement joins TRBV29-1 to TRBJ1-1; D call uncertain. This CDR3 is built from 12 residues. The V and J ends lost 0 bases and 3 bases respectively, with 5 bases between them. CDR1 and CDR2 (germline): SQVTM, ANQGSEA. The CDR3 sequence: CSVEDGYTEAFF. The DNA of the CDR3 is TGCAGCGTTGAAGACGGTTACACTGAAGCTTTCTTT.

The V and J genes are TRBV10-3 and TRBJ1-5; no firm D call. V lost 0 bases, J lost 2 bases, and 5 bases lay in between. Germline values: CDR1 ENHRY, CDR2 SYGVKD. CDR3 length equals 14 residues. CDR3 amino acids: CAISESDGNQPQHF. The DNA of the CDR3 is TGTGCCATCAGTGAGTCGGATGGCAATCAGCCCCAGCATTTT.

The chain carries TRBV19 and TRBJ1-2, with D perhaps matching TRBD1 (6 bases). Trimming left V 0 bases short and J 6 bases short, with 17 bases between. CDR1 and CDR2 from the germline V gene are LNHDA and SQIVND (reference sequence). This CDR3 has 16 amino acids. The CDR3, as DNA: TGTGCCAGTAGTATAGATCTGGGCAGGGGCCCCGATGGCTACACCTTC. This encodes CASSIDLGRGPDGYTF.

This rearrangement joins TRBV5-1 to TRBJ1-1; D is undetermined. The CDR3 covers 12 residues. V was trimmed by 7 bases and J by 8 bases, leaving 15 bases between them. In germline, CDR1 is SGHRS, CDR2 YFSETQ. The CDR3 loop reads CASALNVGEAFF. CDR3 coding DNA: TGCGCCAGCGCCCTAAACGTAGGAGAAGCTTTCTTT.

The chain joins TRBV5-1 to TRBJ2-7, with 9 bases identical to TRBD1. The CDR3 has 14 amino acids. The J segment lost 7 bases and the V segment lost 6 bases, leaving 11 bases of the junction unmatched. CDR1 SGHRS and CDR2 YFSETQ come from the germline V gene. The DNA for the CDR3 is TGCGCCAGCAACCGTTGGACAGGGGCCCAGGAGCAGTACTTC. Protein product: CASNRWTGAQEQYF. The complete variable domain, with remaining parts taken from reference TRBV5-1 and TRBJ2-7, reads KAGVTQTPRYLIKTRGQQVTLSCSPISGHRSVSWYQQTPGQGLQFLFEYFSETQRNKGNFPGRFSGRQFSNSRSEMNVSTLELGDSALYLCASNRWTGAQEQYFGPGTRLTVT.

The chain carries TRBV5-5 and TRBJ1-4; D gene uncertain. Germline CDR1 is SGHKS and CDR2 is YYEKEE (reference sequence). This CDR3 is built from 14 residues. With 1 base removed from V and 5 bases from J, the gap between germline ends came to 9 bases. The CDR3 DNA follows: TGTGCCAGCAGCTTGTTGGCAGCAAATGAAAAACTGTTTTTT. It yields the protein CASSLLAANEKLFF.

CDR3 in amino acids: CASSRQESSYEQYF. CDR3 nucleotide sequence: TGCGCCAGCAGTAGACAGGAGAGCTCCTACGAGCAGTACTTC. The V gene is TRBV5-1, the J gene TRBJ2-7, with D maybe TRBD1 (6 bases). The germline gives CDR1 SGHRS, CDR2 YFSETQ. Trimming removed 5 bases from V and 0 bases from J, with 12 bases in between. The CDR3 contains 14 residues.

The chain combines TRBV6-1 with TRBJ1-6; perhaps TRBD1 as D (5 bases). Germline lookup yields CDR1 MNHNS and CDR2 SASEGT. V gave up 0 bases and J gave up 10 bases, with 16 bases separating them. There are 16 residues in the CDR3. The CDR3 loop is CASSEAWDAGFSPLHF. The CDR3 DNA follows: TGTGCCAGCAGTGAAGCATGGGACGCTGGTTTCTCACCCCTCCACTTT.

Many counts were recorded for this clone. The CDR3 bases are TGTGCCAGCAGCTTAGGGGCCCAAAACAATGAGCAGTTCTTC. Translation: CASSLGAQNNEQFF. The chain has TRBV5-4 and TRBJ2-1, with D perhaps matching TRBD1 (5 bases). The CDR3 runs to 14 residues. V was shortened by 2 bases and J by 5 bases, with 11 bases between the two germline ends. CDR1 SGHNT and CDR2 YYREEE come from the germline V gene (reference sequence).

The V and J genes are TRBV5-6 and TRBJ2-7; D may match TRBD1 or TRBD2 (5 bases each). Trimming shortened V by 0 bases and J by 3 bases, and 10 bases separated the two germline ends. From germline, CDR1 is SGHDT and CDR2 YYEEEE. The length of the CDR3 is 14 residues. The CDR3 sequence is CASSLVGDRYEQYF. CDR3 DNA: TGTGCCAGCAGCTTGGTCGGGGACCGCTACGAGCAGTACTTC.

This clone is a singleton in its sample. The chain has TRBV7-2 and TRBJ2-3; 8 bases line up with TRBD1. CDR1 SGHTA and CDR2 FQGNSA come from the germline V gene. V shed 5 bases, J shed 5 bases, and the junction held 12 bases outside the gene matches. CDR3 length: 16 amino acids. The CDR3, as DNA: TGTGCCAGCAGCCCGCGGGGTGGACAGGGAAGAGATACGCAGTATTTT. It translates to CASSPRGGQGRDTQYF.

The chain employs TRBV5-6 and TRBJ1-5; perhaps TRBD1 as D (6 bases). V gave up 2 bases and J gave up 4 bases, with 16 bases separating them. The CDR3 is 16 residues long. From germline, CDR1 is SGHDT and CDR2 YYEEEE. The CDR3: CASSFSGGLGNQPQHF. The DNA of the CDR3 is TGTGCCAGCAGCTTCTCGGGGGGCTTAGGGAATCAGCCCCAGCATTTT.

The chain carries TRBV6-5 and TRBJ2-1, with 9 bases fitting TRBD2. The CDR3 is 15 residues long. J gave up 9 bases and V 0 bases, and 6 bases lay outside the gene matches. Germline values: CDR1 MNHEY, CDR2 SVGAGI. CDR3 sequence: CASSYSAGGRGEQFF. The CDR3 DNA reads TGTGCCAGCAGTTACTCGGCGGGGGGGCGGGGTGAGCAGTTCTTC.

The CDR3 region is CASSEAGNEQFF. CDR3 in DNA: TGTGCCAGCAGTGAAGCGGGGAATGAGCAGTTCTTC. The chain is built from TRBV2 and TRBJ2-1; D unclear. Germline V gene sequence: CDR1 SNHLY, CDR2 FYNNEI. Trimming removed 0 bases at V and 7 bases at J, with 4 bases between. This CDR3 is 12 amino acids long.

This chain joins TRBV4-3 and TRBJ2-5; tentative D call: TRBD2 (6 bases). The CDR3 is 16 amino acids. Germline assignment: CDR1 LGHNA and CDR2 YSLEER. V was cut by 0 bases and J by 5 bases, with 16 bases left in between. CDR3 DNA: TGCGCCAGCAGCCAAGATGGAGGAGGGGAGGTGGAGACCCAGTACTTC. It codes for CASSQDGGGEVETQYF.

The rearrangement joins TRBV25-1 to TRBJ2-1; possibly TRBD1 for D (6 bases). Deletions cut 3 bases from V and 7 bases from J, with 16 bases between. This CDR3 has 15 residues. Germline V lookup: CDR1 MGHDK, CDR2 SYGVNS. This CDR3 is CASSDTVTGTNEQFF. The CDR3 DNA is TGTGCCAGCAGTGACACGGTCACAGGGACGAATGAGCAGTTCTTC. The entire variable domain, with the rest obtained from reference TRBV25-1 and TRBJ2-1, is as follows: EADIYQTPRYLVIGTGKKITLECSQTMGHDKMYWYQQDPGMELHLIHYSYGVNSTEKGDLSSESTVSRIRTEHFPLTLESARPSHTSQYLCASSDTVTGTNEQFFGPGTRLTVL.

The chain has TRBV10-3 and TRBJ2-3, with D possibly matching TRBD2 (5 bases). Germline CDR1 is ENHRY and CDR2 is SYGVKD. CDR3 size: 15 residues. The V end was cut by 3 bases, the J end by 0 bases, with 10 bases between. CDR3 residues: CAISDEGWSTDTQYF. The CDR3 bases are TGTGCCATCAGTGATGAGGGATGGAGCACAGATACGCAGTATTTT.

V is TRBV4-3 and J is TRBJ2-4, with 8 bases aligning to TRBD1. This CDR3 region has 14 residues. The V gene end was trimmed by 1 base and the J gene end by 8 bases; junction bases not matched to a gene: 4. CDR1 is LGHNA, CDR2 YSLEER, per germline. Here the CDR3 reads CASSQVQGVHIQYF. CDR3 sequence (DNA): TGCGCCAGCAGCCAAGTACAGGGGGTTCACATTCAGTACTTC.